The rows below give T cell receptor beta chains drawn from one sample of a study of long-term antiretroviral therapy in people with HIV. Sequenced by immunoSEQ multiplex PCR; TCRdb stores in-frame clones only, minus some. The repertoire has 13,000 or so clones, roughly 80% of them found once; the top ten carry 13%. This material consisted of unsorted PBMCs, taken 3.2 years before starting antiretroviral therapy. All receptors derive from a man aged 40-49 years with HIV. Both conserved end residues are part of each CDR3. D genes are given only for firm matches. Not every row has a clone size; where given, it reads once, few, many or a size class.

clone_size,j_call,v_call,d_call,cdr3_aa,cdr3_nt
-,TRBJ1-2,TRBV30,TRBD1,CAWRGGQGQYYGYTF,TGTGCCTGGAGGGGGGGACAGGGACAATACTATGGCTACACCTTC
-,TRBJ2-2,TRBV28,TRBD2,CASSPMGLAGDNTGELFF,TGTGCCAGCAGTCCCATGGGACTAGCGGGGGACAACACCGGGGAGCTGTTTTTT
-,TRBJ2-2,TRBV5-1,-,CASSPGRTNGAGELFF,TGCGCCAGCAGCCCCGGACGGACTAACGGCGCCGGGGAGCTGTTTTTT
-,TRBJ2-3,TRBV4-1,TRBD2,CASSYSGGTTDTQYF,TGCGCCAGCAGCTATAGCGGGGGGACCACAGATACGCAGTATTTT
-,TRBJ1-4,TRBV6-1,-,CASSLLSGNNEKLFF,TGTGCCAGCAGCCTTCTCTCCGGAAATAATGAAAAACTGTTTTTT
few,TRBJ1-1,TRBV9,-,CASSVAPGPSTEAFF,TGTGCCAGCAGCGTAGCTCCAGGGCCGAGTACTGAAGCTTTCTTT
-,TRBJ1-3,TRBV15,-,CATSRDRGSTIYF,TGTGCCACCAGCAGAGACAGGGGTAGCACCATATATTTT
-,TRBJ1-6,TRBV27,-,CARRVAEEDKGSPLHF,TGTGCCAGGAGGGTAGCCGAAGAAGATAAGGGTTCACCCCTCCACTTT
-,TRBJ2-1,TRBV7-9,-,CASSSSYEQFF,TGTGCCAGCAGCTCCTCCTACGAGCAGTTCTTC
-,TRBJ2-5,TRBV10-3,TRBD2,CAISESVIGRGVGTQYF,TGTGCCATCAGTGAGTCGGTGATAGGACGGGGGGTCGGGACCCAGTACTTC
-,TRBJ2-2,TRBV11-2,-,CASSLAGWDTGELFF,TGTGCCAGCAGCTTAGCAGGGTGGGACACCGGGGAGCTGTTTTTT
-,TRBJ1-5,TRBV19,-,CASSISAPQPQHF,TGTGCCAGTAGTATTTCCGCGCCTCAGCCCCAGCATTTT
-,TRBJ1-2,TRBV6-5,-,CASSYGLGWDYGYTF,TGTGCCAGCAGTTACGGGCTGGGGTGGGATTATGGCTACACCTTC
-,TRBJ1-6,TRBV30,-,CAWSDSWESSPLHF,TGTGCCTGGAGTGATAGCTGGGAAAGCTCACCCCTCCACTTT
few,TRBJ2-3,TRBV7-7,-,CASSLGAGQGYTQYF,TGTGCCAGCAGCTTAGGGGCAGGGCAGGGATATACGCAGTATTTT
-,TRBJ2-7,TRBV28,TRBD1,CASSPLSQGSDYEQYF,TGTGCCAGCAGTCCCCTTTCACAGGGGTCGGACTACGAGCAGTACTTC
-,TRBJ2-7,TRBV7-3,-,CASSLTGGSSYEQYF,TGTGCCAGCAGCTTAACCGGAGGGAGCTCCTACGAGCAGTACTTC